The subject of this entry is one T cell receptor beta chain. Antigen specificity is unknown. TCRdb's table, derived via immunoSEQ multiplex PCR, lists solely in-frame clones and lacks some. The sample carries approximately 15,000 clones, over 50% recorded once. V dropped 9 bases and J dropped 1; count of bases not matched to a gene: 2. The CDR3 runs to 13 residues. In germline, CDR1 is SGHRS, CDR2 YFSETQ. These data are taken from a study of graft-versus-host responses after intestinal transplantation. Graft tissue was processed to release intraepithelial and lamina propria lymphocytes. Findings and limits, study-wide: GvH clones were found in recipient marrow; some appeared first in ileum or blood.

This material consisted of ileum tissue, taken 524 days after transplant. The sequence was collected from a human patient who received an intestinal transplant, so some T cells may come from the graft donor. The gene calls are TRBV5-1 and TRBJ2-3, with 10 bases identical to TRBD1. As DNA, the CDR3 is TGCGCCACCGGGACAGGGGGCACAGATACGCAGTATTTT. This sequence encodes CATGTGGTDTQYF.